The source of this T cell receptor beta chain is a study of early T cells in non-severe SARS-CoV-2 infection (dated by TCRdb to 2020 to 2022). Describing the broader study: Because TCR sequencing was done on bulk RNA from unsorted whole blood, the alpha and beta chains could not be paired.

Via the germline V gene, CDR1 is ENHRY and CDR2 SYGVKD. Its CDR3 holds 12 amino acids, cysteine through phenylalanine. Of all the DNA, just the CDR3 is kept, 36 bases in frame from base 1. Cut back by 3 bases and 3 bases, the V and J ends lie 3 bases apart. The study was a case-control design nested within a healthcare worker cohort in London, UK, with weekly nasopharyngeal swab PCR tests and blood sampling. Healthcare workers were enrolled in the week of the UK lockdown, from 23 to 31 March 2020, and were followed every week for up to roughly 16 weeks. The full study reports these points: Matching against VDJdb was skewed toward anti-spike CD8 responses, likely underestimated virus-specific expansions, and missed private and CD4 specificities.

This clonotype was observed at least ten times. Its target antigen remains unknown. Base-call qualities are not available, and no considerably larger clone is one nucleotide away. The library was generated by 5' RACE. TCRdb lists the instrument as NextSeq 500. Unique molecular identifiers were attached to individual cDNA molecules in the TCR library protocol so that sequencing error and PCR bias could be corrected. Sequencing covered both TCR alpha and beta chains, and within each sample the abundances of alpha and beta sequences were tightly co-correlated. The authors' analysis ran thus. V gene, J gene and CDR3 annotation of TCR sequences was performed with Decombinator V4. TCRs were defined as expanded if a significant change between any two time points was detected under a Poisson model with p below 0.0001. TCR abundances were normalised to the total number of TCRs sequenced per sample and expressed as counts per million. MAIT TCRs were defined by TRAV1-2 paired with TRAJ12, TRAJ20 or TRAJ33, and iNKT TCRs by TRAV10 paired with TRAJ18. A search of VDJdb, accessed on 1 November 2021, was run for TCRs annotated to CMV, EBV and SARS-CoV-2, with TCRs annotated for multiple antigens excluded. The raw public reads went through TCRdb reprocessing: fastp at Q25, MiXCR clone calling, in-frame beta chains kept. Each record represents a unique CDR3 protein, reported with the most common genes and DNA among its rows. These V and J calls originate from TCRdb's pipeline instead of the authors' own analysis. In all, the sample holds about 35,000 distinct CDR3 sequences, and 5.5% to 7% of those were seen once. Roughly 4% of the sample comes from the top ten.

Material: whole blood, obtained at baseline. The receptor was isolated from an adult who was a healthcare worker with PCR-confirmed SARS-CoV-2 infection or an uninfected control (not recorded which). The chain joins TRBV10-3 to TRBJ2-1; a confident D gene designation cannot be given. Read as DNA, the sequence is TGTGCCATCAGTGAAAACTACAATGAGCAGTTCTTC. The translation is CAISENYNEQFF.